The next 17 T cell receptor beta chains were all read from a single sample in a study of STAT5B mutations in CD4+ large granular lymphocyte leukemia. Generated by immunoSEQ multiplex PCR, the TCRdb table keeps only in-frame clones and is missing some. The sample consists of around 47,000 clones, approximately 84% of them appearing once. The source material was CD4+ T cells from blood buffy coats. All receptors derive from a human donor in good health.

The chain employs TRBV28 and TRBJ1-1, with 8 bases lining up with TRBD1. Unmatched junction bases numbered 6, after V lost 6 bases and J lost 0 bases. Germline loops: CDR1 MDHEN, CDR2 SYDVKM. This CDR3 has 15 amino acids. CDR3 loop: CASSLTDRVNTEAFF. For the CDR3, the DNA is TGTGCCAGCAGCCTGACGGACAGGGTGAACACTGAAGCTTTCTTT.

The chain is built from TRBV7-9 and TRBJ2-5, with D tentatively TRBD2 (5 bases). The DNA matches TRBJ2-7 better at its end, which makes the J call doubtful. This CDR3 is 14 amino acids long. In germline, CDR1 is SEHNR, CDR2 FQNEAQ (reference sequence). The CDR3 sequence is CASSLSGVEGEQYF. CDR3 DNA: TGTGCCAGCAGCTTGTCCGGGGTGGAAGGCGAGCAGTACTTC.

V and J are TRBV19 and TRBJ2-5; D might be TRBD2 (6 bases). This CDR3 is 13 amino acids long. Germline V CDR1 and CDR2: LNHDA, SQIVND (reference sequence). Trimming stripped 5 bases from V and 3 bases from J, with 10 bases between. Here the CDR3 reads CASSGLTEETQYF. The CDR3 DNA reads as TGTGCCAGTAGTGGACTAACCGAAGAGACCCAGTACTTC.

The chain is built from TRBV2 and TRBJ2-1; D uncertain. Germline V CDR1 and CDR2: SNHLY, FYNNEI. Between the trimmed V and J ends, which lost 6 bases and 7 bases, there was a span of 16 bases. The CDR3 length is 14 residues. The CDR3 DNA sequence: TGTGCCAGCAGAATGACGTCCTGGTTGAATGAGCAGTTCTTC. Translated: CASRMTSWLNEQFF.

The chain links TRBV5-1 to TRBJ1-6; D is perhaps TRBD1 (5 bases). Looked up from germline, CDR1 is SGHRS and CDR2 is YFSETQ. V lost 6 bases, J lost 4 bases, and 14 bases lay in between. The CDR3 consists of 15 residues. The CDR3 reads CASTYEGAYNSPLHF. The CDR3, as DNA: TGCGCCAGCACCTATGAAGGGGCATATAATTCACCCCTCCACTTT.

This clone was counted a single time. The gene calls are TRBV7-8 and TRBJ1-6; D ambiguous. The CDR3 totals 14 residues. Germline-derived CDR1 and CDR2 are SGHVS and FQNEAQ. V lost 1 base to trimming and J lost 7 bases, with 8 bases between them. The CDR3 sequence: CASSLVSGNSPLHF. DNA of the CDR3: TGTGCCAGCAGCTTAGTCAGTGGGAATTCACCCCTCCACTTT.

This chain links TRBV4-1 with TRBJ1-4, with a possible D match to TRBD1 (5 bases). V shed 0 bases and J shed 8 bases, with 13 bases lying between them. This CDR3 is built from 15 residues. Germline values: CDR1 MGHRA, CDR2 YSYEKL. This CDR3 reads CASSQEGRGWEKLFF. CDR3 bases: TGCGCCAGCAGCCAAGAGGGCCGGGGGTGGGAAAAACTGTTTTTT.

The chain employs TRBV6-1 and TRBJ2-7; D is unresolved. Per the germline V gene, CDR1 is MNHNS and CDR2 is SASEGT. V lost 7 bases and J lost 6, with 13 bases in between. The CDR3 totals 12 residues. CDR3 protein: CASTISTSEQYF. CDR3 nucleotide sequence: TGTGCCAGCACTATTAGCACAAGCGAGCAGTACTTC.

The V and J genes are TRBV7-2 and TRBJ2-7; D not certain. Looked up from germline, CDR1 is SGHTA and CDR2 is FQGNSA. The CDR3 length is 14 residues. The V and J ends lost 5 bases and 0 bases respectively, with 11 bases between them. This CDR3 reads CASSGTGSSYEQYF. CDR3 DNA sequence: TGTGCCAGCAGCGGCACGGGCAGCTCCTACGAGCAGTACTTC.

The V and J genes are TRBV28 and TRBJ1-1; TRBD1 might be the D (6 bases). The CDR3 totals 14 residues. From germline, CDR1 is MDHEN and CDR2 SYDVKM. The V end lost 7 bases, the J end lost 1 base, and 13 bases lay between the germline ends. CDR3 in amino acids: CASTLQGRNTEAFF. The CDR3 bases are TGTGCCAGCACCCTACAGGGAAGGAACACTGAAGCTTTCTTT.

V gene TRBV19 combines with J gene TRBJ2-3, with 8 bases lining up with TRBD2. Germline CDR1 LNHDA, CDR2 SQIVND (reference sequence). CDR3 length: 15 amino acids. Germline trimming cut 7 bases from V and 5 bases from J; bases unmatched to any gene: 11. The CDR3 sequence: CASNRPGRAKDTQYF. In DNA, the CDR3 is TGTGCCAGTAACCGCCCCGGGAGGGCCAAAGATACGCAGTATTTT.

This rearrangement joins TRBV4-2 to TRBJ2-1, with D unresolved. This CDR3 region has 13 residues. Germline CDR1 LGHNA, CDR2 YNFKEQ. Trimming removed 0 bases at V and 6 bases at J, with 6 bases between. The DNA of the CDR3 is TGTGCCAGCAGCCAAGATAGGGTCAATGAGCAGTTCTTC. This sequence encodes CASSQDRVNEQFF.

This clone was picked up a small number of times. V usage is TRBV6-4 and J usage is TRBJ1-1; tentative D call: TRBD1 (6 bases). The ends were cut back, 3 bases at V and 5 bases at J, with 16 bases in the middle. CDR3 length: 15 residues. The germline CDR1 and CDR2 sequences are MRHNA and SNTAGT. The CDR3 coding sequence is TGTGCCAGCAGTGAATTTAGCAGGGGAAGGACTGAAGCTTTCTTT. This sequence encodes CASSEFSRGRTEAFF.

The V and J genes are TRBV6-5 and TRBJ1-5, with a tentative D call TRBD1 (6 bases). Trimming took off 6 bases at V and 3 bases at J, with 15 bases between the two ends. This CDR3 is built from 15 residues. CDR1 and CDR2 (germline): MNHEY, SVGAGI. This chain's CDR3 is CASRPNRVDNQPQHF. CDR3 DNA: TGTGCCAGCAGGCCAAACAGGGTGGACAATCAGCCCCAGCATTTT.

The rearrangement joins TRBV28 to TRBJ2-7, with D tentatively TRBD2 (5 bases). Trimming pared 8 bases from V and 2 bases from J, leaving 16 bases between. The CDR3 is 14 residues long. CDR1 and CDR2 from the germline V gene are MDHEN and SYDVKM. CDR3 in amino acids: CASLGGVTAYEQYF. The CDR3 nucleotides are TGTGCCAGCCTAGGAGGAGTAACCGCCTACGAGCAGTACTTC.

The V and J genes are TRBV9 and TRBJ2-5; D not certain. V was shortened by 0 bases and J by 7 bases, with 10 bases between the two germline ends. The germline gives CDR1 SGDLS, CDR2 YYNGEE. The length of the CDR3 is 13 residues. In DNA, the CDR3 is TGTGCCAGCAGCGTAGAACGGTCGGGGACCCAGTACTTC. Translation: CASSVERSGTQYF.

This clone was observed once. The V gene is TRBV7-6, the J gene TRBJ2-1; 10 nucleotides match TRBD1. Germline V gene data show CDR1 as SGHVS and CDR2 as FNYEAQ. The V and J ends lost 5 bases and 9 bases, in that order; junction bases with no gene match: 7. This CDR3 contains 14 residues. CDR3 DNA: TGTGCCAGCAGCCCAGCGACAGGGGGCTCTGAGCAGTTCTTC. It codes for CASSPATGGSEQFF.